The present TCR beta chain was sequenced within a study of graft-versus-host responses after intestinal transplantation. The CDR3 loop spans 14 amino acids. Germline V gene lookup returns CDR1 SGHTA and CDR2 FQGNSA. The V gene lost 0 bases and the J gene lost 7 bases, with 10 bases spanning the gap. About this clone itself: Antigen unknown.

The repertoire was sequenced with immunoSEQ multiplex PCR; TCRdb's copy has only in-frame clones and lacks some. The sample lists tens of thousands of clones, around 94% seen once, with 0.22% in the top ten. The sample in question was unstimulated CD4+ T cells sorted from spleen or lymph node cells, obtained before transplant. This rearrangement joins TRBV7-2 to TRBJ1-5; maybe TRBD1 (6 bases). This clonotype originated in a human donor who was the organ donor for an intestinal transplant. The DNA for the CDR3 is TGTGCCAGCAGCTTAGCACAGGGAGGACAGCCCCAGCATTTT. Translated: CASSLAQGGQPQHF.